These 20 T cell receptor beta chains share one sample of origin, sequenced in a study of shared clonotypes between healthy human individuals. Libraries were prepared by immunoSEQ multiplex PCR; TCRdb keeps only in-frame clonotypes and omits some of them. In the table there are around 700,000 clones, about two thirds of which are singletons. The source material was memory CD4+ T cells sorted from blood. As to subset: CD45RA-negative fraction. Receptors were obtained from a woman aged 25 to 39 in good health.

This chain links TRBV7-2 with TRBJ2-7, with D perhaps being TRBD1 or TRBD2 (5 bases each). Trimming took 5 bases from V and 5 from J, leaving 19 bases between them. Per germline, CDR1 SGHTA and CDR2 FQGNSA. The CDR3 runs to 15 residues. Here the CDR3 reads CASSNRDRSWNEQYF. In nucleotides, the CDR3 is TGTGCCAGCAGCAACCGGGACCGCAGTTGGAACGAGCAGTACTTC.

This clone was seen a few times. The rearrangement links TRBV4-1 to TRBJ1-2; D unclear. In germline, CDR1 is MGHRA, CDR2 YSYEKL. Between the trimmed V and J ends, which lost 1 base and 8 bases, there was a span of 14 bases. CDR3 length: 14 residues. CDR3 DNA sequence: TGCGCCAGCAGCCAAGTTCGAGAAATGGGAGGCTACACCTTC. This encodes CASSQVREMGGYTF.

The gene calls are TRBV6-6 and TRBJ2-7; a weak D match, TRBD2 (7 bases). CDR1 and CDR2 (germline): MNHNY, SVGAGI (reference sequence). The CDR3 covers 16 residues. The V gene lost 0 bases and the J gene lost 9 bases, with 21 bases spanning the gap. CDR3 DNA sequence: TGTGCCAGCAGTTACTCGATTGCGAGGCGGGGAGGGGGGCAGTACTTC. This translates into CASSYSIARRGGGQYF.

The chain has TRBV5-1 and TRBJ2-2, with D perhaps matching TRBD2 (6 bases). The CDR3 runs 15 residues. Trimming stripped 3 bases from V and 6 bases from J, with 15 bases between. Germline CDR1 reads SGHRS; CDR2 reads YFSETQ. CDR3 nucleotide sequence: TGCGCCAGCAGCTGGACGGGAGATCGTTCCGGGGAGCTGTTTTTT. It is translated as CASSWTGDRSGELFF.

The genes are TRBV20-1 and TRBJ1-1; the D gene is possibly TRBD1 (5 bases). This CDR3 contains 11 residues. Trimming shortened V by 6 bases and J by 6 bases, and 11 bases separated the two germline ends. In germline, CDR1 is DFQATT, CDR2 SNEGSKA (reference sequence). The CDR3 loop is CSAPRVPEAFF. In DNA form, the CDR3 reads TGCAGTGCGCCCAGGGTGCCTGAAGCTTTCTTT.

V usage is TRBV27 and J usage is TRBJ2-5, with D hard to call. The closer fit of TRBJ2-7 to the DNA end suggests the J call may be wrong. This CDR3 comprises 13 residues. Germline assignment: CDR1 MNHEY and CDR2 SMNVEV (reference sequence). CDR3 amino acids: CASSGQETYEQYF. The CDR3 coding sequence is TGTGCCAGCAGTGGCCAGGAGACCTACGAGCAGTACTTC.

This sequence joins TRBV7-3 and TRBJ1-1; D not certain. From germline, CDR1 is SGHTA and CDR2 FQGTGA. The CDR3 has 13 amino acids. V gave up 4 bases and J gave up 3 bases, with 9 bases separating them. This CDR3 reads CASSSLRDTEAFF. The CDR3 nucleotides are TGTGCCAGCAGCTCTCTGAGGGACACTGAAGCTTTCTTT.

The chain uses TRBV5-1 and TRBJ2-7; 12 bases are a match to TRBD1. This CDR3 has 16 amino acids. V was pared by 4 bases and J by 3 bases, with 8 bases of the junction left unmatched. CDR1 and CDR2 from the germline V gene are SGHRS and YFSETQ. The CDR3: CASSPKGQGAFYEQYF. The CDR3 region has the DNA TGCGCCAGCAGCCCTAAGGGACAGGGGGCTTTCTACGAGCAGTACTTC. Variable domain in full (rest from reference TRBV5-1 and TRBJ2-7): KAGVTQTPRYLIKTRGQQVTLSCSPISGHRSVSWYQQTPGQGLQFLFEYFSETQRNKGNFPGRFSGRQFSNSRSEMNVSTLELGDSALYLCASSPKGQGAFYEQYFGPGTRLTVT.

The rearrangement links TRBV19 to TRBJ2-7; TRBD1 agrees at 9 bases. Germline CDR1 LNHDA, CDR2 SQIVND (reference sequence). The CDR3 sequence is 15 residues long. Unmatched junction bases numbered 6, after V lost 5 bases and J lost 1 base. Here the CDR3 DNA reads TGTGCCAGTAGTTCAACCGGGACAGGGTCCTACGAGCAGTACTTC. Translating gives CASSSTGTGSYEQYF.

This clone was picked up a small number of times. The rearrangement links TRBV2 to TRBJ1-5; D gene uncertain. Germline V gene sequence: CDR1 SNHLY, CDR2 FYNNEI. Trimming removed 3 bases at V and 7 bases at J, with 16 bases between. This CDR3 spans 15 amino acids. The CDR3 sequence is CASSDNRGFYQPQHF. DNA for the CDR3: TGTGCCAGCAGTGATAACCGCGGGTTTTACCAGCCCCAGCATTTT.

A single count supports this clone. The V call is TRBV18, the J call TRBJ2-2; the match to TRBD1 covers 10 bases. The J segment lost 6 bases and the V segment lost 5 bases, leaving 15 bases of the junction unmatched. The CDR3 is 18 amino acids. Germline CDR1 KGHSH, CDR2 LQKENI. The CDR3 loop reads CASSLLVSGQGKSGELFF. Here the CDR3 DNA reads TGTGCCAGCTCATTACTCGTGTCGGGACAGGGGAAATCCGGGGAGCTGTTTTTT.

This sequence joins TRBV10-3 and TRBJ2-1; D gene uncertain. The CDR3 totals 13 residues. V was pared by 8 bases and J by 0 bases, with 8 bases between. CDR1 ENHRY and CDR2 SYGVKD come from the germline V gene. The CDR3 spells CAIGSASYNEQFF. The CDR3 DNA follows: TGTGCCATCGGTTCAGCCTCCTACAATGAGCAGTTCTTC.

The V call is TRBV11-2, the J call TRBJ2-5, with 8 bases aligning to TRBD2. The CDR3 covers 12 residues. The trim removed 6 bases at V and 5 bases at J, leaving 2 bases unmatched. From germline, CDR1 is SGHAT and CDR2 FQNNGV. CDR3 nucleotides: TGTGCCAGCAGAGCGGGAGCCGAGACCCAGTACTTC. Its protein product is CASRAGAETQYF.

The rearrangement uses TRBV4-1 and TRBJ2-7; no firm D call. Between the trimmed V and J ends, which lost 2 bases and 5 bases, there was a span of 19 bases. CDR1 is MGHRA, CDR2 YSYEKL, per germline. The CDR3 is made up of 16 amino acids. The CDR3 here is CASSQSGADPSHEQYF. CDR3 bases: TGCGCCAGCAGCCAATCAGGAGCTGACCCGTCCCACGAGCAGTACTTC.

CDR3 sequence reads: CASSPASAGGYTEAFF. CDR3 DNA: TGTGCCAGCAGCCCGGCCTCGGCTGGGGGTTACACTGAAGCTTTCTTT. This sequence joins TRBV28 and TRBJ1-1; D may be TRBD1 (5 bases). Germline V gene sequence: CDR1 MDHEN, CDR2 SYDVKM. The length of the CDR3 is 16 residues. V gave up 6 bases and J gave up 3 bases, with 20 bases separating them.

The chain recombines TRBV11-2 with TRBJ2-7; D not resolved. There are 12 residues in the CDR3. Germline assignment: CDR1 SGHAT and CDR2 FQNNGV. V lost 5 bases and J lost 6, with 11 bases in between. The CDR3 sequence is CASSQSNFEQYF. CDR3 DNA: TGTGCCAGCAGCCAGTCTAATTTCGAGCAGTACTTC.

In the case of this clone: At the DNA level, this CDR3 is encoded by other sequences in the same sample as well. The chain joins TRBV11-3 to TRBJ2-1, with 7 bases aligning to TRBD2. This CDR3 contains 14 residues. Germline V lookup: CDR1 SGHNT, CDR2 YENEEA. The V gene end was trimmed by 1 base and the J gene end by 4 bases; junction bases not matched to a gene: 1. The CDR3 sequence is CASSLAGGYNEQFF. CDR3 DNA: TGTGCCAGCAGCTTAGCCGGGGGGTACAATGAGCAGTTCTTC.

J is TRBJ1-2 and V is TRBV7-8; D not certain. CDR1 and CDR2 (germline): SGHVS, FQNEAQ. Trimming left V 1 base short and J 4 bases short, with 10 bases between. The CDR3 totals 14 residues. CDR3 sequence reads: CASSLVAGSYGYTF. The CDR3 DNA is TGTGCCAGCAGCTTAGTGGCAGGTAGCTATGGCTACACCTTC.

A few counts support this clone. The chain combines TRBV2 with TRBJ1-1; the D gene is possibly TRBD1 (6 bases). V was clipped by 2 bases and J by 1 base, with 20 bases between them. Germline assignment: CDR1 SNHLY and CDR2 FYNNEI. The CDR3 totals 18 residues. In DNA, the CDR3 is TGTGCCAGCAGTGAAAGGGGGGCTGGGCCGAGGGGGAACACTGAAGCTTTCTTT. This codes for CASSERGAGPRGNTEAFF.

The rearrangement uses TRBV6-1 and TRBJ2-3; weak D call: TRBD1 (5 bases). Germline V gene lookup returns CDR1 MNHNS and CDR2 SASEGT. V dropped 4 bases and J dropped 0 bases, with 11 bases sitting between them. This CDR3 has 15 residues. The CDR3 DNA follows: TGTGCCAGCAGTGGAAGGACATCTAGCACAGATACGCAGTATTTT. It translates to CASSGRTSSTDTQYF.